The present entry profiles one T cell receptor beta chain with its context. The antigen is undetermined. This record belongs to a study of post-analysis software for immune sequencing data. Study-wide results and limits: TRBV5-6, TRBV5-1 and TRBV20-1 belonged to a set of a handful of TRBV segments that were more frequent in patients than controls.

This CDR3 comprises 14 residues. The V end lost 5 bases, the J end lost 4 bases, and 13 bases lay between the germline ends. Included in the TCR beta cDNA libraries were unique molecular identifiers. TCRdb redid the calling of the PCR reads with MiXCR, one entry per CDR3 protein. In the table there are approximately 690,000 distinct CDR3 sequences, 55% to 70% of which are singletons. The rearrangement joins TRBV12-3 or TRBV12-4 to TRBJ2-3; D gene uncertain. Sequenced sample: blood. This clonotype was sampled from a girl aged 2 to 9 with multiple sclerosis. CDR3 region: CASSPIPGADTQYF. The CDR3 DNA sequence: TGTGCCAGCAGTCCGATTCCGGGCGCAGATACGCAGTATTTT.